This T cell receptor (beta chain) came from a study of metastatic and nonmetastatic thyroid tumors (dated by TCRdb to 2018 to 2020). Concerning the study at large: Repertoires were compared across peripheral blood and tumor or nodule tissue samples from malignant and benign thyroid patients. Results the study describes overall, beyond this receptor: In both blood and tumor samples, TCR beta diversity was reported to be significantly higher in malignant tumors than in benign nodules.

This clone was recorded many times. Its antigen is currently not known. No base quality values were provided; no much bigger clone lies one nucleotide off. No treatment had been received by any patient before thyroid surgery. Patient clinical samples collected from about 2012 to 2018 were retrospectively analysed using T-cell receptor beta sequencing. The library came from PCR. Sequenced on an Illumina HiSeq 4000. High-throughput sequencing was used to profile the TCR beta-chain CDR3 region of every patient. Processing in the source paper ran as follows. A classifier to discriminate distant-metastatic papillary thyroid cancer patients was built from CDR3 differences across clinicopathological groups. The Shannon index was used to measure repertoire diversity, and the Morisita-Horn index was used to measure how similar tumor and blood repertoires were. TCRdb reanalyzed the raw reads on its own, using fastp at Q25 for trimming and MiXCR for clone calling, and kept in-frame beta chains. The V and J calls, along with clone size, are taken from TCRdb and not from the paper's own processing. The sample has approximately 90,000 clones on record, about 12% of them singletons. Over 9% of the sample is held by the ten biggest clonotypes.

The junction carries 15 bases between V and J, which are trimmed by 6 bases and 3 bases respectively. The germline V gene specifies ENHRY as CDR1 and SYGVKD as CDR2. Spanning cysteine to phenylalanine, the CDR3 consists of 15 amino acids. Just the 45-base CDR3 DNA is kept, in frame starting at base 1. The clonotype was recovered from a female donor with papillary thyroid cancer or a benign thyroid nodule (not recorded which). Some clones in this sample may be carry-over from other donors' samples. The sequenced sample consisted of blood. The chain is encoded by TRBV10-3 joined to TRBJ2-1, and possibly TRBD2, on 6 matching bases. The nucleotides read TGTGCCATCAGGCCTTCGAGCGGGCTCTACAATGAGCAGTTCTTC. This codes for CAIRPSSGLYNEQFF.